These 20 T cell receptor beta chains share one sample of origin, sequenced in a study of blood T cell repertoires in COVID-19. The protocol was immunoSEQ multiplex PCR, while the TCRdb copy is restricted to in-frame clones and leaves out a portion. Seen here are 180,000 or so clones, approximately 86% observed once, and the top ten hold around 8.3%. The sequenced sample was peripheral blood. The source is a man aged 60 to 75 with acute or convalescent COVID-19.

V usage is TRBV6-2 or TRBV6-3 and J usage is TRBJ2-1; 7 positions agree with TRBD2. The CDR3 runs 15 residues. With 4 bases clipped from V and 6 bases from J, the junction kept 9 bases outside the gene matches. CDR1 is MNHEY and CDR2 is SVGEGT in the germline V gene. The CDR3: CASSSGAGRRNEQFF. The DNA for the CDR3 is TGTGCCAGCAGTTCCGGAGCGGGACGTCGCAATGAGCAGTTCTTC.

V usage is TRBV4-1 and J usage is TRBJ2-3, with TRBD1 as a possible D gene (5 bases). The CDR3 has 15 residues. Trimming left V 1 base short and J 4 bases short, with 12 bases between. Germline CDR1 and CDR2: MGHRA and YSYEKL. The CDR3 loop is CASSQGLWGPDTQYF. Here the CDR3 DNA reads TGCGCCAGCAGCCAAGGGTTGTGGGGCCCAGATACGCAGTATTTT.

DNA of the CDR3: TGTGCCAGCAGTTCTCCGGGGTATAATTCACCCCTCCACTTT. Protein product: CASSSPGYNSPLHF. The genes are TRBV27 and TRBJ1-6, with no clear D. Trimming stripped 4 bases from V and 4 bases from J, with 8 bases between. CDR1 MNHEY and CDR2 SMNVEV come from the germline V gene (reference sequence). This CDR3 is 14 amino acids long.

The chain is built from TRBV27 and TRBJ1-1; 8 nucleotides align to TRBD1. The ends lost 4 bases at V and 6 bases at J; junction bases unmatched: 4. The CDR3 length is 13 residues. The germline gives CDR1 MNHEY, CDR2 SMNVEV (reference sequence). CDR3 region: CASSSDRGPEAFF. CDR3 in DNA: TGTGCCAGCAGTTCCGACAGGGGCCCTGAAGCTTTCTTT.

CDR3 region: CASSLEAGSNNEQFF. The CDR3 bases are TGTGCCAGCAGCTTGGAGGCAGGGTCGAACAATGAGCAGTTCTTC. The chain joins TRBV5-4 to TRBJ2-1; D perhaps matches TRBD1 (5 bases). V lost 0 bases and J 5 bases, leaving 12 bases between the germline ends. Germline CDR1 is SGHNT and CDR2 is YYREEE (reference sequence). The CDR3 contains 15 residues.

The gene calls are TRBV5-1 and TRBJ1-2, with 9 bases fitting TRBD1. Germline CDR1 SGHRS, CDR2 YFSETQ. J gave up 8 bases and V 2 bases, and 19 bases lay outside the gene matches. The CDR3 is 18 amino acids. This CDR3 reads CASSFTIISTGGIGGYTF. CDR3 DNA sequence: TGCGCCAGCAGCTTTACAATAATCTCAACAGGGGGCATTGGGGGCTACACCTTC.

V usage is TRBV5-1 and J usage is TRBJ2-5, with 9 nucleotides matching TRBD1. Germline V CDR1 and CDR2: SGHRS, YFSETQ. The V and J ends lost 4 bases and 4 bases, in that order; junction bases with no gene match: 14. This CDR3 region has 17 residues. CDR3 sequence reads: CASSPGQGVGEGETQYF. The DNA for the CDR3 is TGCGCCAGCAGCCCGGGACAGGGAGTTGGGGAGGGAGAGACCCAGTACTTC.

The chain combines TRBV5-1 with TRBJ1-5, with a possible D match to TRBD1 (6 bases). The CDR3 is 16 amino acids. The germline gives CDR1 SGHRS, CDR2 YFSETQ. The V end was cut by 0 bases, the J end by 2 bases, with 12 bases between. This CDR3 reads CASSLGPGAGNQPQHF. DNA of the CDR3: TGCGCCAGCAGCTTGGGGCCAGGGGCAGGCAATCAGCCCCAGCATTTT.

The chain is built from TRBV24-1 and TRBJ2-3, with D uncertain. V was trimmed by 4 bases and J by 3 bases, leaving 10 bases between them. The germline V gene has CDR1 KGHDR and CDR2 SFDVKD. This CDR3 region has 14 residues. The CDR3 bases are TGTGCCACCAGTGACCGGTCGCAAACAGATACGCAGTATTTT. Protein: CATSDRSQTDTQYF.

The rearrangement joins TRBV5-6 to TRBJ1-3; D may be TRBD1 (6 bases). Germline values: CDR1 SGHDT, CDR2 YYEEEE. Deletions cut 0 bases from V and 1 base from J, with 8 bases between. This CDR3 is built from 15 residues. DNA of the CDR3: TGTGCCAGCAGCTTGGGGACAGTATCTGGAAACACCATATATTTT. Translated, it gives CASSLGTVSGNTIYF.

In regard to this clone: This specimen includes other DNA sequences encoding the same CDR3. The J gene is TRBJ2-3, the V gene TRBV2; D gene unclear. The ends were cut back, 5 bases at V and 3 bases at J, with 3 bases in the middle. This CDR3 region has 11 residues. Germline V gives CDR1 SNHLY, CDR2 FYNNEI. The CDR3 spells CASSYTDTQYF. Written as DNA, the CDR3 is TGTGCCAGCAGTTATACAGATACGCAGTATTTT.

The chain is built from TRBV28 and TRBJ1-1; 8 positions agree with TRBD1. Germline V gene data show CDR1 as MDHEN and CDR2 as SYDVKM. V shed 4 bases and J 4 bases; nucleotides not matched to a gene: 8. The length of the CDR3 is 15 residues. The CDR3 is CASSSPHTGGTEAFF. The CDR3 bases are TGTGCCAGCAGTTCACCTCACACAGGGGGCACTGAAGCTTTCTTT.

In its sample, this clone was seen a few times. This sequence joins TRBV29-1 and TRBJ2-5, with D maybe TRBD1 (6 bases). Germline V gene lookup returns CDR1 SQVTM and CDR2 ANQGSEA. This CDR3 comprises 13 residues. V lost 7 bases and J 7 bases, leaving 19 bases between the germline ends. This chain's CDR3 is CSASGPPQGTQYF. CDR3 sequence (DNA): TGCAGCGCCTCCGGGCCCCCACAGGGGACCCAGTACTTC.

The CDR3 nucleotides are TGTGCCAGCAGCCAAGATTTGCGGAACACTGAAGCTTTCTTT. It codes for CASSQDLRNTEAFF. The V and J genes are TRBV3-1 (or the pseudogene TRBV3-2) and TRBJ1-1; D uncertain. The CDR3 length is 14 residues. V gave up 0 bases and J gave up 1 base, with 6 bases separating them. The germline gives CDR1 LGHDT, CDR2 YNNKEL (reference sequence).

There are a few counts of this clone. This chain uses TRBV28 with TRBJ2-2; 10 bases are shared with TRBD1. The CDR3 has 17 residues. Germline CDR1 and CDR2: MDHEN and SYDVKM. V lost 0 bases to trimming and J lost 3 bases; unmatched junction nucleotides: 4. This chain's CDR3 is CASSLWGTGAYTGELFF. DNA of the CDR3: TGTGCCAGCAGTTTATGGGGGACAGGGGCATACACCGGGGAGCTGTTTTTT.

The DNA for the CDR3 is TGTGCCAGCCGGACCGCGGGGGATAATTCACCCCTCCACTTT. It encodes CASRTAGDNSPLHF. The rearrangement uses TRBV18 and TRBJ1-6; D is perhaps TRBD1 (5 bases). Trimming removed 8 bases from V and 5 bases from J, with 13 bases in between. The germline gives CDR1 KGHSH, CDR2 LQKENI. The CDR3 sequence is 14 residues long.

This rearrangement joins TRBV19 to TRBJ2-6, with 7 bases lining up with TRBD1. This CDR3 contains 18 residues. Trimming removed 5 bases from V and 1 base from J; junction bases left unmatched: 11. Per the germline V gene, CDR1 is LNHDA and CDR2 is SQIVND (reference sequence). CDR3 in amino acids: CASSPPPGQSSGANVLTF. DNA for the CDR3: TGTGCCAGTAGTCCTCCTCCGGGACAGAGTTCTGGGGCCAACGTCCTGACTTTC.

The V gene is TRBV10-1, the J gene TRBJ2-1; TRBD2 aligns across 13 bases. The germline gives CDR1 WNHNN, CDR2 SYGVQD (reference sequence). This CDR3 has 16 residues. V was pared by 6 bases and J by 6 bases, with 8 bases of the junction left unmatched. CDR3 sequence: CASRAGLAGAGNEQFF. The DNA of the CDR3 is TGCGCCAGCAGGGCCGGACTAGCGGGAGCGGGCAATGAGCAGTTCTTC.

The chain has TRBV25-1 and TRBJ2-7, with D maybe TRBD1 (5 bases). Germline CDR1 MGHDK, CDR2 SYGVNS. Trimming stripped 4 bases from V and 9 bases from J, with 10 bases between. The CDR3 loop spans 11 amino acids. The CDR3 nucleotides are TGTGCCAGCAGTGCCCCCCAGGGGCAGTACTTC. Protein sequence: CASSAPQGQYF.

J is TRBJ2-1 and V is TRBV9; 8 bases match TRBD2. Germline-derived CDR1 and CDR2 are SGDLS and YYNGEE. The CDR3 totals 15 residues. The J segment lost 6 bases and the V segment lost 2 bases, leaving 7 bases of the junction unmatched. Here the CDR3 DNA reads TGTGCCAGCAGCGTTAGCGGGATCCCTCCCAATGAGCAGTTCTTC. Residues: CASSVSGIPPNEQFF.